This T cell receptor (beta chain) was sequenced during a study of technical replicates of blood from several donors. This clone was observed a single time. This CDR3 spans 15 amino acids. Germline CDR1 and CDR2: MGHRA and YSYEKL. The germline V and J ends were trimmed by 4 bases and 0 bases, with 13 bases remaining between them. Assay: immunoSEQ multiplex PCR; the TCRdb copy retains only in-frame clones and omits some. Here the sample spans about 83,000 clones, roughly 94% being singletons. The chain has TRBV4-1 and TRBJ2-7; D might be TRBD2 (5 bases). The specimen sequenced was T cells isolated from PBMCs. This clonotype originated in a human donor in good health. CDR3 sequence reads: CASSPRTGNSYEQYF. The CDR3 DNA follows: TGCGCCAGCAGCCCCCGGACGGGAAACTCCTACGAGCAGTACTTC.